The present T cell receptor beta chain was sequenced within a study of cytomegalovirus exposure and HLA in healthy donors. The germline V gene has CDR1 KGHSH and CDR2 LQKENI. The junction had 14 bases not matched to a gene; V was cut back by 2 bases and J by 8 bases. The CDR3 runs to 16 residues. This clone was counted between two and nine times. 60 Vbeta and 13 Jbeta primers were used in PCR. Sequencing was performed with immunoSEQ multiplex PCR; in TCRdb, only in-frame clones are kept and a portion is missing. This sample has fewer than 200,000 clones; about four fifths occur once, and the top ten carry approximately 0.47%.

Sequenced material: PBMCs. The chain is built from TRBV18 and TRBJ1-2; 7 nucleotides line up with TRBD1. The receptor's source is a woman aged 50 to 65 in good health and CMV-seronegative. The CDR3 loop reads CASSPSPGQILDGYTF. The CDR3 DNA is TGTGCCAGCTCACCAAGTCCGGGACAGATCCTAGACGGCTACACCTTC.